Below, one T cell receptor beta chain is given with its context. Its antigen remains undetermined. Per-base quality was not reported, and no clone a single base away is much larger than it. These data are taken from a study of CD8+ T cells in alopecia areata (dated 2018 in TCRdb). General notes on the study: Treated patients were enrolled in an open-label pilot trial of oral tofacitinib, 5 to 10 mg twice daily, for moderate-to-severe alopecia areata. Tofacitinib was administered for 6 to 18 months, and 6 months of follow-up off drug were then conducted to assess delayed response and recurrence. Disease severity in treated patients was measured with the SALT score, which quantifies the percentage of affected scalp surface area. The study used high-throughput TCRbeta sequencing to examine T cell clonal expansion in alopecia areata, in both the C3H/HeJ mouse model and human patients. In humans, TCRbeta sequencing was performed on scalp tissue and on sorted CD4+ and CD8+ peripheral blood T cells from healthy controls and from patients with patchy or totalis/universalis alopecia areata. Tofacitinib-treated patients had biopsies at baseline and at 4 and 24 weeks of treatment, with a later scalp biopsy in several patients. Clonality in the scalp was compared among normal scalp (n=4), patchy alopecia areata scalp (n=8), and alopecia totalis/universalis scalp (n=8). RNA was obtained with the PAXgene miRNA kit for fixed scalp, the miRNeasy kit for PBMCs, and the RNeasy kit for mouse skin. TCRbeta CDR3 regions were amplified by immunoSEQ multiplex PCR using 35 Vbeta forward and 13 Jbeta reverse primers.

What the time point label conveys for this sample: roughly 24 weeks on oral tofacitinib. This sample's treatment or condition label indicates: oral pan-JAK inhibitor, 5-10 mg twice daily. Lesional scalp punch biopsies and peripheral blood were obtained from alopecia areata patients. After PBMCs were isolated by density centrifugation and stained for CD3, CD4 and CD8, a FACSAria was used to sort CD4+ and CD8+ T cells. From V the trimming removes 2 bases and from J it removes 3 bases, while the gene matches leave 1 base of the junction unaccounted for. CDR1 and CDR2 (SGHRS, YFSETQ) derive from the germline V gene. Taken from cysteine to phenylalanine, the CDR3 has 14 residues. Just the 42-base CDR3 DNA is kept, in frame starting at base 1. The study at large found these results: The treated cohort was small, with a single nonresponder, so links between baseline CD8+ expansion and response need larger studies. Shared TCR sequences between patients were less evident than in mice, which may be partly attributable to HLA diversity in the patient population. Scalp clonality and the number of expanded CD8+ clones among the top 100 scalp clones were significantly decreased by tofacitinib. Lesional scalp, especially in alopecia totalis/universalis, showed higher clonality and more expanded CD8+ clones than normal scalp, suggesting antigenic drive. Unlike mouse skin, where gammadelta T cells dominate, normal human skin contains resident alphabeta T cells that get sequenced too, which complicates analysis of the scalp TCR repertoire. Many expanded lesional clones were found to persist in scalp and blood during tofacitinib treatment, and relapse after treatment cessation may be partly explained by this persistence.

Library construction relied on the immunoSEQ multiplex PCR assay. For TCR sequencing, RNA was extracted from every sample and reverse transcribed into cDNA to serve as template. SuperScript III was used for first-strand cDNA synthesis, primed with a 2:1 mix of oligo-dT and random hexamers. A synthetic immune receptor repertoire was used to measure amplification bias, and any remaining bias was corrected computationally. As for the original processing: Raw reads were preprocessed to remove errors, and CDR3 was defined by IMGT conventions from the conserved cysteine to phenylalanine. To get clonality, Shannon entropy was normalized by log2 of the number of productive unique TCRs and the result was subtracted from 1. Whether each scalp clone was CD4 or CD8 was inferred by checking scalp TCRbeta sequences against the CD4 and CD8 repertoires from sorted blood. Entries here come from immuneACCESS through TCRdb and include only in-frame sequences with V and J called. Some clones fail to appear in such tables; in the studies checked, an unresolved V gene covers under half of the shortfall, and the cause of the remainder is unknown. The V and J calls and clone size were taken over from that table, and D and trimming were inferred from the DNA. The sample data list about 110,000 clones, and 84% of these were observed just once. The top ten constitute about 24% of the sample.

This sample comprised CD8+ T cells sorted from blood, obtained at week 24, from a patient treated with tofacitinib. The chain is made from TRBV5-1 and TRBJ2-3; the central 9 bases match TRBD1. The TCR sequence derives from a human donor with alopecia areata. The DNA reads TGCGCCAGCAGCTTTGGGACAGGGACAGATACGCAGTATTTT. This sequence encodes CASSFGTGTDTQYF.